The sequence of this T cell receptor beta chain was determined in a study of breast tumors, draining lymph nodes, adjacent tissues. Study-level findings and limits: Tumor repertoires ranked between lymph nodes and nontumor tissue in diversity, with V and J gene preferences. Compared with basal-like, luminal-like tumors shared significantly more repertoire with nontumor tissue. Findings are consistent with lymph node origin and intratumoral expansion of most tumor T cells.

Breast cancer patients provided tissue from their axillary draining lymph nodes. TCRdb itself ran the multiplex PCR reads through MiXCR, one entry per CDR3 protein. Here the sample spans some 100,000 distinct CDR3 sequences, around 20% being singletons. Many counts were recorded for this clonotype. What it recognizes is unknown. This CDR3 has 13 residues. From germline, CDR1 is SGHAT and CDR2 FQNNGV. Unmatched junction bases numbered 5, after V lost 9 bases and J lost 0 bases. The TCR sequence derives from a female donor with breast cancer. Some clones in this sample may be carry-over from other donors' samples. The sequencing input was axillary lymph node tissue. The J gene is TRBJ2-7, the V gene TRBV11-2, with 7 nucleotides matching TRBD1. In DNA, the CDR3 is TGTGCCAGTGGACAGGACAACTCCTACGAGCAGTACTTC. Translation: CASGQDNSYEQYF.